One and the same sample provided the 20 T cell receptor beta chains below, sequenced in a study of Graves' ophthalmopathy and Graves' hyperthyroidism. Amplification targeted the TCR beta CDR3 regions, with RNA transcripts as the source material. The first-round RT-PCR employed HTBI primers together with the Qiagen OneStep RT-PCR kit. A multiplex PCR was then performed as the second round. TCRdb passed the multiplex PCR reads through MiXCR, listing each CDR3 protein once. The data contain around 520,000 distinct CDR3 sequences, roughly 39% of them seen just once; the ten biggest clones take up 3.5% to 4.5%. Sequencing input: peripheral blood or thyroid tissue (not recorded which). These receptors came from an adult man with Graves' hyperthyroidism.

This chain joins TRBV7-2 and TRBJ2-7, with D perhaps matching TRBD2 (6 bases). Near its end, the DNA agrees better with TRBJ2-1, so the J call may be wrong. The CDR3 has 17 amino acids. The V gene's germline CDR1 is SGHTA and CDR2 FQGNSA. Written as DNA, the CDR3 is TGTGCCAGCAGCTTAGGCCCTCGGGGAGGCTCCTACAATGAGCAGTTCTTC. It is translated as CASSLGPRGGSYNEQFF.

The chain recombines TRBV5-1 with TRBJ1-5; D perhaps matches TRBD1 (5 bases). The V gene's germline CDR1 is SGHRS and CDR2 YFSETQ. Trimming cost V 0 bases and J 3 bases, with 10 bases left between them. This CDR3 spans 15 amino acids. The CDR3 DNA follows: TGCGCCAGCAGCTTGGCCGGACAAATCAATCAGCCCCAGCATTTT. It encodes CASSLAGQINQPQHF.

Details on this clonotype: A read error is possible here, since a much larger clone lies one base away. V usage is TRBV14 and J usage is TRBJ2-5; TRBD2 matches at 9 bases. Germline V gene sequence: CDR1 SGHDN, CDR2 FVKESK. The CDR3 has 14 residues. The CDR3 region is CASSLGGLAETQHF. The CDR3 DNA follows: TGTGCCAGCAGCCTCGGGGGACTAGCTGAGACCCAGCACTTC.

This clonotype was recorded only once. One base away lies a much larger clone, so this may be a sequencing read error. The chain uses TRBV6-6 and TRBJ2-7; 14 bases are shared with TRBD2. Germline trimming cut 8 bases from V and 6 bases from J; bases unmatched to any gene: 9. This CDR3 is built from 15 residues. The V gene's germline CDR1 is MNHNY and CDR2 SVGAGI (reference sequence). The CDR3 region has the DNA TGTGCCAGCGGGCTAGGGACTAGCGGGAGAGGCGAGCAGTACTTC. Translating it yields CASGLGTSGRGEQYF.

This clonotype was seen a handful of times. This rearrangement joins TRBV24-1 to TRBJ2-1; D not certain. Between the trimmed V and J ends, which lost 4 bases and 3 bases, there was a span of 6 bases. This CDR3 is 13 amino acids long. Germline V gene sequence: CDR1 KGHDR, CDR2 SFDVKD. CDR3 sequence reads: CATSDHDYNEQFF. CDR3 nucleotides: TGTGCCACCAGTGACCATGACTACAATGAGCAGTTCTTC.

The genes are TRBV2 and TRBJ2-7, with 10 bases that match TRBD2. The J call is doubtful: the DNA matches TRBJ2-1 better. Germline V gene data show CDR1 as SNHLY and CDR2 as FYNNEI. This CDR3 spans 15 amino acids. CDR3 amino acids: CASSEWALAGDEQFF. The CDR3 DNA sequence: TGTGCCAGCAGTGAATGGGCGCTAGCGGGAGATGAGCAGTTCTTC.

V and J are TRBV7-9 and TRBJ2-3, with D unresolved. Trimming cost V 0 bases and J 5 bases, with 3 bases left between them. The CDR3 loop spans 12 amino acids. Germline V gene sequence: CDR1 SEHNR, CDR2 FQNEAQ (reference sequence). The CDR3 DNA sequence: TGTGCCAGCAGCTTAGCTGAAGATACGCAGTATTTT. Its protein product is CASSLAEDTQYF.

The CDR3 reads CASSKILAGGIGSPLHF. The CDR3 DNA reads TGTGCCAGCAGTAAAATACTAGCGGGGGGCATTGGTTCACCCCTCCACTTT. The chain has TRBV2 and TRBJ1-6; a weak D match, TRBD1 (6 bases). Germline CDR1 SNHLY, CDR2 FYNNEI. V was trimmed by 5 bases and J by 9 bases, leaving 23 bases between them. This CDR3 comprises 17 residues.

A few counts support this clonotype. The genes are TRBV7-9 and TRBJ2-3; unclear D gene. V was pared by 4 bases and J by 14 bases, with 13 bases between. This CDR3 has 11 residues. Germline V gene data show CDR1 as SEHNR and CDR2 as FQNEAQ (reference sequence). CDR3 sequence (DNA): TGTGCCAGCAGCTGGTCAGACGCGGCGTATTTT. The encoded protein is CASSWSDAAYF.

The rearrangement links TRBV6-6 to TRBJ2-7, with D possibly TRBD1 on 5 matching bases. The better agreement between TRBJ2-1 and the DNA end casts doubt on the J call. CDR1 is MNHNY and CDR2 is SVGAGI in the germline V gene (reference sequence). CDR3 length: 13 residues. In nucleotides, the CDR3 is TGTGCCAGCATGGTCGGACAAAACAATGAGCAGTTCTTC. Its translation is CASMVGQNNEQFF.

Details on this clonotype: Because the CDR3 is missing its conserved closing phenylalanine or tryptophan, this is likely a read error. V gene TRBV7-8 combines with J gene TRBJ2-5, with 7 bases identical to TRBD2. The CDR3 contains 14 residues. Germline V gene sequence: CDR1 SGHVS, CDR2 FQNEAQ. Trimming at V came to 6 bases and at J to 4 bases, leaving 8 bases not matched to a gene. The CDR3 nucleotides read TGTGCCAGCAGGCCGGGAGGCGGTGGAGAGACCCAGTACCTC. This encodes CASRPGGGGETQYL.

The rearrangement links TRBV9 to TRBJ2-5, with 9 bases fitting TRBD2. CDR3 length: 15 residues. V lost 0 bases, J lost 5 bases, and 5 bases stayed unmatched. Germline values: CDR1 SGDLS, CDR2 YYNGEE. CDR3 sequence: CASSVEAGGRETQYF. DNA for the CDR3: TGTGCCAGCAGCGTAGAGGCGGGAGGGCGGGAGACCCAGTACTTC.

With regard to this clonotype: Mismatch with germline at one junction end may stem from a read error. The genes are TRBV20-1 and TRBJ1-5, with D hard to call. The CDR3 consists of 15 residues. CDR1 is DFQATT, CDR2 SNEGSKA, per germline (reference sequence). In nucleotides, the CDR3 is TGCAGTGCTAGCGTGCAGACTCCCTACGATCAGCCCCAGCATTTC. It specifies CSASVQTPYDQPQHF.

This clonotype has a count of ten or more. The rearrangement joins TRBV6-5 to TRBJ1-5; the D is unclear. The CDR3 contains 14 residues. Looked up from germline, CDR1 is MNHEY and CDR2 is SVGAGI. V was shortened by 5 bases and J by 5 bases, with 13 bases between the two germline ends. CDR3 DNA: TGTGCCAGCAGTGATCCCGGTCAGTATCAGCCCCAGCATTTT. Protein product: CASSDPGQYQPQHF.

The chain carries TRBV10-3 and TRBJ1-6; TRBD1 matches 7 bases. The V and J ends lost 3 bases and 5 bases, in that order; junction bases with no gene match: 4. The CDR3 is 15 residues long. Germline CDR1 and CDR2: ENHRY and SYGVKD. In nucleotides, the CDR3 is TGTGCCATCAGTGACCGGGACAGTAATAATTCACCCCTCCACTTT. This encodes CAISDRDSNNSPLHF.

The chain employs TRBV28 and TRBJ2-7; TRBD1 matches at 8 bases. The trim removed 6 bases at V and 2 bases at J, leaving 18 bases unmatched. The CDR3 runs 18 residues. Germline V gives CDR1 MDHEN, CDR2 SYDVKM. In DNA form, the CDR3 reads TGTGCCAGCAGGTCCGGGGCAGGGGGCCTTTCCCTCCCCTACGAGCAGTACTTC. It encodes CASRSGAGGLSLPYEQYF.

The chain has TRBV7-2 and TRBJ2-7; weak D call: TRBD2 (6 bases). The V end lost 4 bases, the J end lost 7 bases, and 14 bases lay between the germline ends. The germline gives CDR1 SGHTA, CDR2 FQGNSA. This CDR3 has 13 residues. In DNA form, the CDR3 reads TGTGCCAGCAGCTCTGGCGCGCGGGATGAGCAGTACTTC. Protein product: CASSSGARDEQYF.

This clonotype came up once. The chain combines TRBV10-3 with TRBJ1-4; 7 bases agree with TRBD1. The CDR3 extends over 14 amino acids. The junction had 6 bases not matched to a gene; V was cut back by 6 bases and J by 5 bases. Looked up from germline, CDR1 is ENHRY and CDR2 is SYGVKD. CDR3 residues: CAISGTVVNEKLFF. CDR3 sequence (DNA): TGTGCCATCAGCGGGACAGTTGTAAATGAAAAACTGTTTTTT.

This clonotype was picked up many times. This rearrangement joins TRBV25-1 to TRBJ1-3; 7 nucleotides match TRBD1. J lost 0 bases, V lost 1 base, and 3 bases had no gene match. The CDR3 is made up of 16 amino acids. Germline CDR1 reads MGHDK; CDR2 reads SYGVNS. CDR3 sequence (DNA): TGTGCCAGCAGTGAATTTCGGACAGGCTCTGGAAACACCATATATTTT. Amino acid sequence: CASSEFRTGSGNTIYF.

V usage is TRBV29-1 and J usage is TRBJ1-2; 8 bases fit TRBD1. V lost 6 bases and J lost 7; bases outside the gene matches: 10. Per the germline V gene, CDR1 is SQVTM and CDR2 is ANQGSEA. This CDR3 spans 13 amino acids. The CDR3 protein is CSVIPGTGRGYTF. The CDR3 DNA sequence: TGCAGCGTCATACCTGGGACAGGACGTGGCTACACCTTC.